Reported below is one T cell receptor (beta chain). Vbeta (60) and Jbeta (13) primers were used in the PCR. Libraries were prepared by immunoSEQ multiplex PCR; TCRdb keeps only in-frame clonotypes and omits some of them. The table records approximately 170,000 clones, roughly 80% of them present only once. The sample comes from a study of cytomegalovirus exposure and HLA in healthy donors. This CDR3 comprises 16 residues. Trimming removed 4 bases from V and 0 bases from J; junction bases left unmatched: 6. Germline V gene sequence: CDR1 SGHRS, CDR2 YFSETQ. The specimen sequenced was PBMCs. The V call is TRBV5-1, the J call TRBJ1-1; 10 bases fit TRBD1. This receptor was taken from a male donor in good health and CMV-seronegative. The CDR3 region has the DNA TGCGCCAGCAGCGGGGACAGGGGAACTCTGAACACTGAAGCTTTCTTT. Translation: CASSGDRGTLNTEAFF.